Below, 16 T cell receptor beta chains from the same sample are listed, as sequenced in a study of blood T cell repertoires in COVID-19. Repertoires were generated with immunoSEQ multiplex PCR, while TCRdb's copy carries only in-frame clones and drops some. The sample contains hundreds of thousands of clones, over 75% of which appear only once. The sample consisted of PBMCs or T cells enriched from blood (not recorded which). These receptors all stem from a man between 18 and 35 years old who had recovered from COVID-19.

The rearrangement links TRBV12-3 or TRBV12-4 to TRBJ1-1; D unresolved. V was clipped by 8 bases and J by 2 bases, with 12 bases between them. The CDR3 has 13 residues. For the CDR3, the DNA is TGTGCCAGCGGATTAACAGTAAACACTGAAGCTTTCTTT. As protein: CASGLTVNTEAFF.

The chain uses TRBV5-6 and TRBJ1-5, with D maybe TRBD1 (5 bases). V was clipped by 6 bases and J by 0 bases, with 13 bases between them. Per germline, CDR1 SGHDT and CDR2 YYEEEE. The CDR3 is 15 amino acids. The CDR3 protein is CASTLRGNSNQPQHF. In DNA form, the CDR3 reads TGTGCCAGCACCCTTCGGGGGAATAGCAATCAGCCCCAGCATTTT.

The chain couples TRBV6-5 to TRBJ2-7; 7 bases agree with TRBD1. Trimming removed 7 bases from V and 0 bases from J; junction bases left unmatched: 9. This CDR3 contains 15 residues. Per the germline V gene, CDR1 is MNHEY and CDR2 is SVGAGI. The CDR3 reads CASTLQRDSSYEQYF. The CDR3 DNA reads TGTGCCAGCACCCTTCAGAGGGACAGCTCCTACGAGCAGTACTTC.

The gene calls are TRBV28 and TRBJ2-7; 9 nucleotides line up with TRBD1. The CDR3 has 19 residues. The germline gives CDR1 MDHEN, CDR2 SYDVKM. With V trimmed by 4 bases and J by 5 bases, 21 bases remained unmatched. The CDR3 nucleotides read TGTGCCAGCAGTTCACTCACTCTTTCCGGGACAGGGATGTTAAACGAGCAGTACTTC. Its protein is CASSSLTLSGTGMLNEQYF.

This rearrangement joins TRBV15 to TRBJ1-2; D is unresolved. Trimming removed 0 bases from V and 5 bases from J, with 19 bases in between. From germline, CDR1 is LNHNV and CDR2 YYDKDF (reference sequence). The CDR3 consists of 17 residues. In nucleotides, the CDR3 is TGTGCCACCAGCAGAGATCGCTCGGCGGAGGTGGATTATGGCTACACCTTC. It codes for CATSRDRSAEVDYGYTF.

CDR3 sequence reads: CASSPYTKTGLIPEAFF. In nucleotides, the CDR3 is TGTGCCAGCAGCCCATACACCAAGACAGGGCTGATACCTGAAGCTTTCTTT. The chain has TRBV3-1 (or the pseudogene TRBV3-2) and TRBJ1-1, with 7 bases aligning to TRBD1. The germline V gene encodes CDR1 LGHDT and CDR2 YNNKEL (reference sequence). The CDR3 is 17 residues long. J gave up 6 bases and V 4 bases, and 17 bases lay outside the gene matches.

This chain connects TRBV11-2 to TRBJ1-5; TRBD1 matches at 7 bases. CDR3 length equals 13 residues. J was trimmed by 6 bases and V by 5 bases; bases with no gene match: 4. Germline lookup yields CDR1 SGHAT and CDR2 FQNNGV. The CDR3, as DNA: TGTGCCAGCAGCACAGGGGTGGCTCAGCCCCAGCATTTT. This gives the protein CASSTGVAQPQHF.

This clone was picked up a small number of times. This chain joins TRBV4-2 and TRBJ2-2, with 7 bases matching TRBD2. The CDR3 spans 16 residues. The V segment lost 2 bases and the J segment 7 bases; nucleotides outside the gene matches: 10. Germline-derived CDR1 and CDR2 are LGHNA and YNFKEQ. This CDR3 is CASSQWTRIIGGELFF. The CDR3 DNA follows: TGTGCCAGCAGCCAATGGACTAGAATAATCGGCGGGGAGCTGTTTTTT.

A word on this clone: The junction shows a germline mismatch at one end, possibly a read error. The V gene is TRBV9, the J gene TRBJ2-3; 13 positions match TRBD2. CDR1 is SGDLS, CDR2 YYNGEE, per germline. The CDR3 covers 17 residues. DNA of the CDR3: TGTGCCAGCAGCGACCGGACTAGCGGGAGAGACCCAGATACGCAATATTTT. Its protein is CASSDRTSGRDPDTQYF. Variable domain in full (rest from reference TRBV9 and TRBJ2-3): DSGVTQTPKHLITATGQRVTLRCSPRSGDLSVYWYQQSLDQGLQFLIQYYNGEERAKGNILERFSAQQFPDLHSELNLSSLELGDSALYFCASSDRTSGRDPDTQYFGPGTRLTVL.

The chain couples TRBV7-9 to TRBJ1-5, with 8 bases matching TRBD1. The CDR3 is 15 amino acids. The germline V gene has CDR1 SEHNR and CDR2 FQNEAQ (reference sequence). J was trimmed by 4 bases and V by 8 bases; bases with no gene match: 10. CDR3 residues: CASGQDRVGNQPQHF. CDR3 coding DNA: TGTGCCAGCGGCCAGGACAGGGTTGGTAATCAGCCCCAGCATTTT.

The chain is built from TRBV19 and TRBJ1-1; a possible D gene is TRBD1 (6 bases). With 6 bases removed from V and 5 bases from J, the gap between germline ends came to 16 bases. This CDR3 contains 14 residues. The germline gives CDR1 LNHDA, CDR2 SQIVND (reference sequence). The CDR3 spells CASSPGGRLTEAFF. CDR3 nucleotide sequence: TGTGCCAGTAGCCCCGGGGGGCGGTTAACTGAAGCTTTCTTT.

For this clone: At one boundary the junction diverges from the germline segment, which might be a read error. V usage is TRBV5-6 and J usage is TRBJ1-2, with D possibly TRBD1 on 6 matching bases. From germline, CDR1 is SGHDT and CDR2 YYEEEE. There are 11 residues in the CDR3. The DNA for the CDR3 is TGTGCCAGCAGCTCGGACAGTGGCTGCACCTTC. Protein product: CASSSDSGCTF.

The V call is TRBV11-2, the J call TRBJ2-1; D call uncertain. The V and J ends lost 0 bases and 8 bases respectively, with 14 bases between them. The length of the CDR3 is 15 residues. CDR1 is SGHAT and CDR2 is FQNNGV in the germline V gene. The DNA for the CDR3 is TGTGCCAGCAGCTTAGATCTAGTATTTGGCGATGAGCAGTTCTTC. Translating gives CASSLDLVFGDEQFF.

The chain links TRBV5-1 to TRBJ2-7; 7 bases line up with TRBD1. The V gene's germline CDR1 is SGHRS and CDR2 YFSETQ. With 4 bases clipped from V and 2 bases from J, the junction kept 9 bases outside the gene matches. The CDR3 is 15 residues long. CDR3: CASSPRDSGTYEQYF. CDR3 nucleotide sequence: TGCGCCAGCAGCCCTAGGGACAGTGGGACCTACGAGCAGTACTTC.

The V and J genes are TRBV3-1 (or the pseudogene TRBV3-2) and TRBJ1-1, with D tentatively TRBD1 (5 bases). The CDR3 has 15 residues. V was pared by 4 bases and J by 7 bases, with 19 bases between. Germline V gene data show CDR1 as LGHDT and CDR2 as YNNKEL (reference sequence). In DNA form, the CDR3 reads TGTGCCAGCAGCCCGGAACCCCTATGGGGGGTTGAAGCTTTCTTT. Protein: CASSPEPLWGVEAFF.

This clone has more than one count but fewer than ten. V usage is TRBV10-3 and J usage is TRBJ1-1, with TRBD1 matching over 7 bases. V lost 6 bases to trimming and J lost 2 bases; unmatched junction nucleotides: 6. Germline CDR1 reads ENHRY; CDR2 reads SYGVKD. This CDR3 is 14 amino acids long. For the CDR3, the DNA is TGTGCCATCAGCGGGGGACAGCCCAACACTGAAGCTTTCTTT. As protein: CAISGGQPNTEAFF.